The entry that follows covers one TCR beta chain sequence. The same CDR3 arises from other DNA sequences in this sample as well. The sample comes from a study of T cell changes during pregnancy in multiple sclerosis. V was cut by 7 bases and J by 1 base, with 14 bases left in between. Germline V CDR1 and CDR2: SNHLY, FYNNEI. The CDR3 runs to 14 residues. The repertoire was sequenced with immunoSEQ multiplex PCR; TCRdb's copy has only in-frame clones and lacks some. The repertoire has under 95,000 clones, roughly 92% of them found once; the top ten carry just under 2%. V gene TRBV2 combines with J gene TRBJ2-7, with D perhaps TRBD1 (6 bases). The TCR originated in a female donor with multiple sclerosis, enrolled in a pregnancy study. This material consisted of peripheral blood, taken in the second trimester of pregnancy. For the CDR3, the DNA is TGTGCCAGCATCGAGCAGGGGCCATCCTACGAGCAGTACTTC. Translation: CASIEQGPSYEQYF.